A selection of T cell receptor beta chains follows, all from one sample in a study of blood T cell repertoires in COVID-19. TCRdb keeps only in-frame clones here, not all; method: immunoSEQ multiplex PCR. The sample yields about 220,000 clones, about three quarters seen once. Sequencing was performed on peripheral blood. The receptors originated from an older woman with acute or convalescent COVID-19. CDR3s leave out the opening cysteine and the closing phenylalanine or tryptophan.

v_gene	j_gene	CDR3aa
TRBV6-5	TRBJ1-2	ATTDRVYGYT
TRBV24-1	TRBJ2-7	ATSDRGTEQY
TRBV11-3	TRBJ2-5	ASSGDRAPETQY
TRBV24-1	TRBJ2-1	ATSDLNSGYSNEQF
TRBV18	TRBJ1-5	ASSPPAGQWSDGPQH
TRBV12-3/TRBV12-4	TRBJ2-4	ASSWGQGNIQY
TRBV28	TRBJ2-7	ASSFPPGQGAEQY
TRBV3-1/TRBV3-2	TRBJ1-3	ASSAPGTEVGNTIY
TRBV2	TRBJ1-3	ASSERGQASGNTIY
TRBV11-2	TRBJ2-7	ASSLGGLYEQY
TRBV9	TRBJ1-1	ASSVAGSTEAF
TRBV7-9	TRBJ2-1	ASSSRGSSYNEQF
TRBV5-1	TRBJ2-5	ASGTSGVGKETQY
TRBV5-1	TRBJ2-2	ASRTGTGGFTGELF
TRBV20-1	TRBJ2-5	SASPSYGQGLAGSQETQY
TRBV1	TRBJ1-2	TSSQANLPTTNGYT
TRBV12-2	TRBJ2-1	ASRLGLSGGAIEQF
TRBV2	TRBJ2-2	ASRGTRITGELF